This TCR beta chain is drawn from a study of cytomegalovirus exposure and HLA in healthy donors. Study conclusions and caveats: Within an earlier analysis, most TCR beta V segments proved productive either about 87% or about 30% of the time.

The CDR3 spans 15 residues. Trimming took off 5 bases at V and 6 bases at J, with 19 bases between the two ends. Germline V lookup: CDR1 MNHNS, CDR2 SASEGT. The PCR employed 60 Vbeta primers together with 13 Jbeta primers. Some clones are missing from TCRdb's copy, which holds only in-frame ones; the method was immunoSEQ multiplex PCR. The sample lists tens of thousands of clones, around 70% seen once, with 2.7% in the top ten. A remark on this clone: Its specificity is not known.

The sample comprised PBMCs. This sequence was found in a man between 50 and 59 years old in good health and CMV-seronegative. This rearrangement joins TRBV6-1 to TRBJ1-2; a weak D match, TRBD1 (5 bases). The CDR3 DNA sequence: TGTGCCAGCAGTACCTCGCCCCAGGGTAGGGATGGCTACACCTTC. This codes for CASSTSPQGRDGYTF.